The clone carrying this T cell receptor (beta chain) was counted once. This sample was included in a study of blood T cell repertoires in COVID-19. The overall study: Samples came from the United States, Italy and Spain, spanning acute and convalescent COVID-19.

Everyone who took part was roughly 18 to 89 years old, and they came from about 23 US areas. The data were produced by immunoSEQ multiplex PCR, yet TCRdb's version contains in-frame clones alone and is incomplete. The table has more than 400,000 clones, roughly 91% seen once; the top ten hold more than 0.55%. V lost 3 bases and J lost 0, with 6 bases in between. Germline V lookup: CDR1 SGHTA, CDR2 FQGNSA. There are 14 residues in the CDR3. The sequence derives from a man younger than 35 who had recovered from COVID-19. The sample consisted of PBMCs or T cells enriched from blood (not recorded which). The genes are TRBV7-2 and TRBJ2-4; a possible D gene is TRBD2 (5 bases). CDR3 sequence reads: CASSFGLAKNIQYF. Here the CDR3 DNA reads TGTGCCAGCAGCTTCGGACTAGCCAAAAACATTCAGTACTTC.